The 9 T cell receptor beta chains in this list originate from one sample, sequenced in a study of T cells in Graves' hyperthyroidism and ophthalmopathy. TCR beta CDR3 regions were amplified from RNA transcripts. First-round RT-PCR of the TCR CDR3 relied on the HTBI primer set. MiXCR was run by TCRdb on the multiplex PCR reads, yielding one entry per CDR3 protein. The sample has 500,000 to 600,000 distinct CDR3 sequences; around 50% are singletons. Sequencing was done on a sample of peripheral blood or thyroid tissue (not recorded which). These receptors all stem from an adult woman with Graves' disease, either hyperthyroidism or ophthalmopathy (not recorded which).

There are many counts of this clonotype. The chain has TRBV5-6 and TRBJ2-7; maybe TRBD1 (6 bases). The V end lost 5 bases, the J end lost 5 bases, and 26 bases lay between the germline ends. From germline, CDR1 is SGHDT and CDR2 YYEEEE. The CDR3 contains 17 residues. This chain's CDR3 is CASSQAQGLAHLDEQYF. The CDR3 DNA reads TGTGCCAGCAGTCAGGCCCAGGGGTTGGCACACCTCGACGAGCAGTACTTC. Full variable domain (outside the CDR3, taken from reference TRBV5-6 and TRBJ2-7): DAGVTQSPTHLIKTRGQQVTLRCSPKSGHDTVSWYQQALGQGPQFIFQYYEEEERQRGNFPDRFSGHQFPNYSSELNVNALLLGDSALYLCASSQAQGLAHLDEQYFGPGTRLTVT.

On this clonotype: One junction end disagrees with the germline gene, perhaps due to a read error. V usage is TRBV2 and J usage is TRBJ2-5, with 8 positions matching TRBD1. Germline V gives CDR1 SNHLY, CDR2 FYNNEI. This CDR3 comprises 15 residues. CDR3 bases: TGTGCTAGCAGTGCCCGCGGACAGGGTTGGGAGACCCAGTGCTTC. Protein product: CASSARGQGWETQCF.

This clonotype was counted many times. This chain links TRBV6-5 with TRBJ2-7; TRBD1 is a possible D gene (6 bases). Germline-derived CDR1 and CDR2 are MNHEY and SVGAGI. CDR3 length: 14 residues. V lost 6 bases and J 6 bases, leaving 18 bases between the germline ends. The CDR3 loop reads CASSPGHLSVEQYF. CDR3 DNA sequence: TGTGCCAGCAGCCCGGGACACCTTTCTGTCGAGCAGTACTTC.

The chain links TRBV20-1 to TRBJ1-2, with D tentatively TRBD1 (5 bases). The CDR3 sequence is 13 residues long. Germline V gene lookup returns CDR1 DFQATT and CDR2 SNEGSKA (reference sequence). V gave up 5 bases and J gave up 6 bases, with 16 bases separating them. CDR3 DNA sequence: TGCAGTGCTCCCTCTAGCGGGGACGATGGCTACACCTTC. Translation: CSAPSSGDDGYTF.

The table lists this clonotype with a few counts. This sequence joins TRBV7-9 and TRBJ2-7, with D possibly being TRBD2 (5 bases). CDR3 length: 14 amino acids. Germline-derived CDR1 and CDR2 are SEHNR and FQNEAQ (reference sequence). Trimming removed 5 bases at V and 3 bases at J, with 14 bases between. The CDR3 is CASSIPGSRYEQYF. The CDR3 DNA reads as TGTGCCAGCAGCATTCCGGGATCCCGCTACGAGCAGTACTTC.

In this sample, this clonotype turned up many times. The chain has TRBV20-1 and TRBJ1-5; D is possibly TRBD1 (6 bases). Germline V lookup: CDR1 DFQATT, CDR2 SNEGSKA (reference sequence). V was trimmed by 0 bases and J by 4 bases, leaving 16 bases between them. The CDR3 sequence is 16 residues long. CDR3 nucleotide sequence: TGCAGTGCTAGAGATACGGGGGCGCTGGCAAATCAGCCCCAGCATTTT. As protein: CSARDTGALANQPQHF.

The table lists this clonotype with many counts. Compared with germline, one end of the junction differs, possibly owing to a read error. This chain uses TRBV18 with TRBJ1-2; D unclear. The length of the CDR3 is 13 residues. The V gene's germline CDR1 is KGHSH and CDR2 LQKENI. The CDR3 region has the DNA TGCGCCAGCTCCCCGGGAACTAACTATGGCTACACCTTC. Its protein is CASSPGTNYGYTF.

V gene TRBV10-3 combines with J gene TRBJ2-5; D might be TRBD1 or TRBD2, each matching 5 bases. CDR1 and CDR2 from the germline V gene are ENHRY and SYGVKD. The CDR3 runs 12 residues. V shed 6 bases and J shed 8 bases, with 13 bases lying between them. CDR3 sequence: CAIRPMGDTQYF. CDR3 DNA: TGTGCCATCAGACCAATGGGGGATACCCAGTACTTC.

There are many counts of this clonotype. The V gene is TRBV7-2, the J gene TRBJ2-7; 11 nucleotides match TRBD1. Germline lookup yields CDR1 SGHTA and CDR2 FQGNSA. This CDR3 region has 15 residues. V shed 1 base and J 7 bases; nucleotides not matched to a gene: 6. CDR3 sequence (DNA): TGTGCCAGCAGCTTAGTGACGGGACAGGGGGGTGAGCAGTACTTC. This codes for CASSLVTGQGGEQYF.